This T cell receptor beta chain was captured in a study of T cell responses to AZD1222 COVID-19 vaccine. Assay used: immunoSEQ multiplex PCR; TCRdb lists only in-frame clones, some missing. The sample lists approximately 150,000 clones, just over 90% occurring once. Study-level points and caveats: Across spike, vaccine-associated CD4 TCRs were found, dominant at 160-218 and 743-854. Seropositive at baseline were only six AZD1222 recipients. There were mostly white British donors and more females than males, and clonal diversity was possibly underestimated.

This CDR3 spans 16 amino acids. V lost 2 bases, J lost 0 bases, and 11 bases lay in between. Germline V gives CDR1 SGHAT, CDR2 FQNNGV. Second-dose schedules of about 4 or about 12 weeks were combined. Concerning this clone itself: As yet, its antigen is unknown.

Source: peripheral blood, taken 28 days after the second AZD1222 dose. The sequence was obtained from an adult who received the AZD1222 COVID-19 vaccine. The chain joins TRBV11-2 to TRBJ1-3; possible D gene TRBD1, 6 bases. This CDR3 reads CASSLPWGLSGNTIYF. CDR3 DNA sequence: TGTGCCAGCAGCTTACCCTGGGGGCTCTCTGGAAACACCATATATTTT. The whole variable domain, remainder taken from reference TRBV11-2 and TRBJ1-3, is EAGVAQSPRYKIIEKRQSVAFWCNPISGHATLYWYQQILGQGPKLLIQFQNNGVVDDSQLPKDRFSAERLKGVDSTLKIQPAKLEDSAVYLCASSLPWGLSGNTIYFGEGSWLTVV.